The text below deals with one TCR beta chain. The entry originates in a study of blood T cell repertoires in COVID-19. In the study overall: The study drew acute and convalescent COVID-19 samples from the United States, Italy and Spain. Sample material is recorded as cDNA or gDNA derived from T cells, B-cell-depleted T cells, or PBMCs.

TCRdb's copy holds only in-frame clones and misses some; the assay was immunoSEQ multiplex PCR. The sample contains around 84,000 clones, about 70% of which appear only once. Germline loops: CDR1 LNHDA, CDR2 SQIVND (reference sequence). Trimming at V came to 4 bases and at J to 3 bases, leaving 5 bases not matched to a gene. The CDR3 runs 14 residues. The sequenced sample was peripheral blood. The receptor comes from a man aged 50 to 59 with active or convalescent COVID-19. The rearrangement joins TRBV19 to TRBJ2-7, with TRBD2 matching over 8 bases. The CDR3 spells CASSKERGIYEQYF. CDR3 bases: TGTGCCAGTAGTAAGGAGCGGGGGATCTACGAGCAGTACTTC.